Sequencing of this T cell receptor (beta chain) was carried out in a study of OX40 agonist ivuxolimab in advanced cancers. Study-level points and caveats: Part of the nonresponder group also had normalized T-cell clonal expansion that was low.

Clones were sequenced by immunoSEQ multiplex PCR, and TCRdb holds only the in-frame ones, with some missing. Of 60,000 to 65,000 clones listed, approximately 85% are singletons. With regard to this clone: Its cognate antigen is unknown.

The CDR3 is 15 amino acids. The ends were cut back, 6 bases at V and 8 bases at J, with 17 bases in the middle. Per the germline V gene, CDR1 is MNHNS and CDR2 is SASEGT. Systemic immunosuppression or a history of autoimmune disease excluded patients. The sample consisted of CD4+ or CD8+ T cells sorted from blood, taken in a trial of the OX40 agonist ivuxolimab. This TCR derives from an adult with an advanced solid tumor such as melanoma, head and neck, liver or kidney cancer. The chain couples TRBV6-1 to TRBJ1-6; no clear D gene. CDR3 bases: TGTGCCAGCAGCCTCCTCAGACAAGACTATTCACCCCTCCACTTT. Protein: CASSLLRQDYSPLHF.